This TCR beta chain appears in the sequencing data of a study of CD8+ T cells in alopecia areata. Findings of the study overall: In scalp samples, resident alphabeta T cells of normal skin are also sequenced. Relative to normal scalp, lesional scalp, especially alopecia totalis/universalis, showed higher clonality.

There are a few counts of this clone. Its antigen remains unknown. Germline V gene lookup returns CDR1 MDHEN and CDR2 SYDVKM. The CDR3 length is 16 residues. V shed 2 bases, J shed 1 base, and the junction held 2 bases outside the gene matches. Peripheral blood samples and lesional scalp punch biopsies were obtained from alopecia areata patients. RNA extraction and reverse transcription yielded cDNA as sequencing template. Sequencing used immunoSEQ multiplex PCR; TCRdb keeps in-frame clones, though not all of them. The data hold approximately 34,000 clones, with 55% observed a single time. The V gene is TRBV28, the J gene TRBJ2-3, with 11 bases that match TRBD2. This sequence originates from a human donor with alopecia areata. The specimen sequenced was NKG2D-high CD8+ T cells sorted from blood. CDR3 nucleotides: TGTGCCAGCAGTTTAGGGACTAGCGGCCGCACAGATACGCAGTATTTT. Encoded protein: CASSLGTSGRTDTQYF. The whole variable domain, filled in from reference TRBV28 and TRBJ2-3, reads DVKVTQSSRYLVKRTGEKVFLECVQDMDHENMFWYRQDPGLGLRLIYFSYDVKMKEKGDIPEGYSVSREKKERFSLILESASTNQTSMYLCASSLGTSGRTDTQYFGPGTRLTVL.